This record looks at one TCR beta chain sequence and its context. Its specific antigen is unknown. No base quality values were provided; no much bigger clone lies one nucleotide off. CDR1 LNHDA and CDR2 SQIVND are derived from the germline V gene (reference sequence). The CDR3 goes from the cysteine to the phenylalanine over 16 residues. The sequence is cut down to CDR3 DNA, 48 bases in frame from base 1. V ends up 4 bases short and J 3 bases short, with an unmatched junction base count of 8. These data come from a study of PD-L1 blockade in urothelial cancer (TCRdb year 2017). Regarding the study in general: Every patient began therapy in 2014 and was given atezolizumab 1,200 mg intravenously every 3 weeks. In the same patients, pretreatment tumors underwent whole exome sequencing and RNA sequencing in addition to TCR sequencing. Blood samples yielded a median of around 140,000 T cells and 65,000 to 95,000 unique TCRs, with median clonality 0.080. Pretreatment blood TCR-seq was available for about 27 patients, at least one posttreatment blood collection was obtained for 24 patients, and tumor TCR-seq was available for 24 patients. Durable clinical benefit was achieved by nine patients and was not achieved by 20 patients. The study, an exploratory multi-omic analysis, examined somatic, immune and clinical correlates of response to PD-L1 blockade with atezolizumab in urothelial cancer. Pretreatment tumor samples, along with matched peripheral blood serially collected before and after atezolizumab treatment, were subjected to TCR sequencing. An ECOG performance status of 0 or 1 was recorded for the patients, and 0 to 3 prior chemotherapy regimens had been received by the patients. Durable clinical benefit meant progression-free survival longer than 6 months, and TCR features were also tested against progression-free and overall survival. Blood samples were analyzed at 3 weeks after treatment start (second dose) and at 6 weeks after treatment start. About 85% of the roughly 29 patients were identified as males with urothelial cancer of bladder origin, and a prior smoking history was reported by 18 of 29 patients. The paper's findings and limits, for the study overall: A pretreatment peripheral blood TCR clonality below the median was linked to improved progression-free and overall survival. Because the sample size was small (n = 29) and many of the analyses were exploratory, the results are meant to be hypothesis-generating. Greater expansion of tumor-associated TCR clones in peripheral blood 3 weeks after the start of treatment was observed in patients with durable benefit (n ≈ 22, p = 0.022).

Synthetic TCR analog templates were spiked into each PCR so that absolute template abundance could be estimated from read counts. The immunoSEQ assay was used to amplify TCRbeta CDR3 regions from genomic DNA with bias-controlled V and J gene primers. Sequencing of rearranged TCRbeta segments was performed at approximately 20X coverage. Turning to the authors' computational methods: Sequencing errors were corrected by clustering and CDR3s were annotated against IMGT to assign V, D and J genes. Only productive TCRbeta rearrangements were used in downstream analyses, excluding out-of-frame or stop-codon sequences. To compute clonality, Shannon entropy was normalized by the log of the number of unique productive sequences and then subtracted from one. Fisher's exact test with Benjamini-Hochberg correction, at a threshold of adjusted p below 0.01, was used to find clones that differed between time points or between blood and tumor. Imported from immuneACCESS, the table was reduced by TCRdb to in-frame sequences with V and J called. These copies leave out some clones; in studies compared against another copy, an unresolved V gene accounts for under half, and the cause of the remainder is not known. From that table come the V and J calls and clone size; the DNA was used to work out D and trimming. In all, the sample holds about 20,000 clones, and 88% of those were seen once. Less than 4.5% of the sample comes from the top ten.

A total of 25 to 35 patients with locally advanced or metastatic urothelial carcinoma, treated at Memorial Sloan Kettering on a trial protocol, made up the cohort. Peripheral blood mononuclear cells were collected pretreatment and during treatment, with between 1 and 8 total time points obtained per patient. The Qiagen DNeasy Blood extraction kit was used to purify genomic DNA from total PBMCs and tumor samples. PBMCs were collected pretreatment and during treatment, and were isolated and stored as previously described. The specimen comprised PBMCs, sampled around atezolizumab (anti-PD-L1) treatment. The TCR originated in a man aged 50 to 59 with urothelial cancer. The chain joins TRBV19 to TRBJ2-1, with 8 bases in between that match TRBD1. The CDR3 protein: CASSKGATGVYNEQFF. The nucleotide sequence is given as TGTGCCAGTAGTAAGGGCGCGACAGGGGTCTACAATGAGCAGTTCTTC.